This TCR beta chain is from a study of regulatory T cells in long-lasting Graves disease. Study-level points and caveats: TRBV28, TRBJ1-2 and TRBJ2-5 were segments that persistent disease favored.

Researchers made TCR beta libraries by using iRepertoire HTBI primers and running Arm-PCR on CDR3 regions. TCRdb reprocessed the multiplex PCR reads with MiXCR, giving one entry per CDR3 protein. The table shows about 470,000 distinct CDR3 sequences, with around a fifth occurring only once. This clonotype occurred many times. Its antigen remains unidentified. Germline trimming cut 6 bases from V and 3 bases from J; bases unmatched to any gene: 11. The CDR3 covers 16 residues. Germline loops: CDR1 MNHNS, CDR2 SASEGT. Time point given: persistent/refractory GD, antithyroid drugs over 5 years with positive TRAb. PBMCs were the source of the RNA used for TCR sequencing.

The input for sequencing was peripheral blood mononuclear cells (PBMCs), taken when the disease was refractory, from a patient treated with antithyroid drugs. This chain links TRBV6-1 with TRBJ1-5, with TRBD1 identical over 7 bases. The TCR sequence derives from a female donor with Graves disease. Here the CDR3 reads CASSPRRGPPNQPQHF. Here the CDR3 DNA reads TGTGCCAGCAGCCCCAGGAGGGGGCCACCCAATCAGCCCCAGCATTTT.